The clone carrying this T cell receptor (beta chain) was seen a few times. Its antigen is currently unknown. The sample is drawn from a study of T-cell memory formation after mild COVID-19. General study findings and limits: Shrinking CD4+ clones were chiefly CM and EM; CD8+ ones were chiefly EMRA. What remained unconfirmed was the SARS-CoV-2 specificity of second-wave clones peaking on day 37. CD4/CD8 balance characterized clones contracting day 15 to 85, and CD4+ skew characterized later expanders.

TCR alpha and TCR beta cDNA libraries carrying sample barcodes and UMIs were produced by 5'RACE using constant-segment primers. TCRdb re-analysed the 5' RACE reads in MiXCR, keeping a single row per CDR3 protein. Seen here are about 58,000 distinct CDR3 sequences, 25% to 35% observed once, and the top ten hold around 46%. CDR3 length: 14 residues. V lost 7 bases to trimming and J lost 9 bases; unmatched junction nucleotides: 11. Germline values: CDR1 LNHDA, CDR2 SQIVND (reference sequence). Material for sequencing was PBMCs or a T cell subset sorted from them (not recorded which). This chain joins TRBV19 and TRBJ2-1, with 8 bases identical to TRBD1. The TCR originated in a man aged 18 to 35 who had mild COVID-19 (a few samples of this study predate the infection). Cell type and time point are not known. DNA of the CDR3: TGTGCCAGTACCCCCGGGACAGGCTTTTCTGAGCAGTTCTTC. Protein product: CASTPGTGFSEQFF.